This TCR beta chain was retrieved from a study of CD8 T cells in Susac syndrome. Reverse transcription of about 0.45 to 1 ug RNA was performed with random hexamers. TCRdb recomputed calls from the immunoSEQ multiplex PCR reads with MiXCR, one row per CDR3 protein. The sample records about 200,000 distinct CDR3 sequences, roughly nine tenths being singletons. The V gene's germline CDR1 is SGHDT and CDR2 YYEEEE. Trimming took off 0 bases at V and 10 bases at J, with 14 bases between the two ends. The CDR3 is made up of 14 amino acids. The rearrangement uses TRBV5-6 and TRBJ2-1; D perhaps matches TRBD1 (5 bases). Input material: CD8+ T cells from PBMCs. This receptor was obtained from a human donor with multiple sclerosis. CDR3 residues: CASSLVRDSGEQFF. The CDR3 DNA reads TGTGCCAGCAGCTTGGTACGTGACAGTGGAGAGCAGTTCTTC.